The rows below give T cell receptor beta chains drawn from one sample of a study of cytomegalovirus exposure and HLA in healthy donors. Assay: immunoSEQ multiplex PCR; the TCRdb copy retains only in-frame clones and omits some. Counted here are under 130,000 clones, roughly 80% occurring once; the ten biggest clones make up around 5%. Material for sequencing was PBMCs. The receptors stem from a female donor in good health and CMV-seropositive. Each CDR3 is given with its conserved first and last residue. Each record gives: CDR3 length, clone size, D gene, V gene, J gene, CDR3 DNA, CDR3 protein. D genes are given only for firm matches. Size values are once, few and many counts, or a class for expanded clones, and some rows have none.

17	NA	TRBD1	TRBV7-9	TRBJ1-4	TGTGCCAGCACCCAAATTGGGACAGGGCCCCGTAATGAAAAACTGTTTTTT	CASTQIGTGPRNEKLFF
13	NA	NA	TRBV11-2	TRBJ1-1	TGTGCCAGCAGCTTAGGGCCATCCTCGGGGGCTTTCTTT	CASSLGPSSGAFF
17	few	TRBD1	TRBV5-1	TRBJ2-2	TGCGCCAGCAGCTTTTCCGGGACAGGGACTCGAACCGGGGAGCTGTTTTTT	CASSFSGTGTRTGELFF
15	NA	NA	TRBV11-2	TRBJ2-3	TGTGCCAGCAGACCTGGACGGGATAGCACAGATACGCAGTATTTT	CASRPGRDSTDTQYF
18	NA	TRBD2	TRBV7-6	TRBJ2-1	TGTGCCAGCAGCCATCTTAGAATCCAGCGGGAAACGAGAAATGAGCAGTTCTTC	CASSHLRIQRETRNEQFF
17	NA	TRBD1	TRBV4-1	TRBJ2-7	TGCGCCAGCAGCCAAGCCTTGGGCTGGACAGGGACCTACGAGCAGTACTTC	CASSQALGWTGTYEQYF
15	NA	NA	TRBV6-5	TRBJ1-1	TGTGCCAGCAGTTCCCTCTCGACAGGGAACACTGAAGCTTTCTTT	CASSSLSTGNTEAFF
15	NA	NA	TRBV6-6	TRBJ2-2	TGTGCCAGCAGTCTAGGGGGCTCGCGGGGCGGGGAGCTGTTTTTT	CASSLGGSRGGELFF
16	few	TRBD2	TRBV7-9	TRBJ2-2	TGTGCCAGCAGCTCCCAGGCGTGGGGGGGGACCGGGGAGCTGTTTTTT	CASSSQAWGGTGELFF
13	NA	NA	TRBV5-4	TRBJ1-4	TGTGCCAGCAGCTTCGGACTGGGGGAAAAACTGTTTTTT	CASSFGLGEKLFF
18	NA	TRBD2	TRBV7-6	TRBJ2-3	TGTGCCAGCAGCCGAGAGGGGACTAGCGGGAGGACAGTGGATACGCAGTATTTT	CASSREGTSGRTVDTQYF
16	NA	TRBD1	TRBV11-1	TRBJ2-3	TGTGCCAGCAGCTTAGGGGGACAGGGTTGGTCAGATACGCAGTATTTT	CASSLGGQGWSDTQYF
15	NA	TRBD1	TRBV6-5	TRBJ1-4	TGTGCCAGCAGTTACTCAGGGACAGGGGCGGAAAAACTGTTTTTT	CASSYSGTGAEKLFF
12	NA	NA	TRBV7-2	TRBJ2-7	TGTGCCAGCAGCCGTTTCTCCTACGAGCAGTACTTC	CASSRFSYEQYF
14	NA	NA	TRBV7-2	TRBJ1-6	TGTGCCAGCAGCTTTCGTATCGCCGGGTCACCCCTCCACTTT	CASSFRIAGSPLHF
15	once	TRBD1	TRBV11-2	TRBJ1-1	TGTGCCAGCAGCTTTGGGACAGGGGTGAACACTGAAGCTTTCTTT	CASSFGTGVNTEAFF
15	once	NA	TRBV11-2	TRBJ1-1	TGTGCCAGCAGCTTAGATCAGACAGCGAACACTGAAGCTTTCTTT	CASSLDQTANTEAFF
15	few	NA	TRBV5-1	TRBJ1-2	TGCGCCAGCAGCTTGGGGGCCAGGGGTAACTATGGCTACACCTTC	CASSLGARGNYGYTF
13	few	NA	TRBV12-5	TRBJ1-1	TGTGCTAGTGGTTTCCGGGAGAACACTGAAGCTTTCTTT	CASGFRENTEAFF
14	NA	NA	TRBV9	TRBJ1-4	TGTGCCAGCAGCGTGGGAGTGACTAATGAAAAACTGTTTTTT	CASSVGVTNEKLFF
15	NA	TRBD2	TRBV5-1	TRBJ2-5	TGCGCCAGCAGCCCGGGGACTATACGTCAAGAGACCCAGTACTTC	CASSPGTIRQETQYF
16	NA	TRBD1	TRBV5-1	TRBJ1-2	TGCGCCAGCAGCATGGGACAGAGACAAGCTAACTATGGCTACACCTTC	CASSMGQRQANYGYTF
15	NA	TRBD1	TRBV18	TRBJ2-7	TGTGCCAGCTCACCACTTGGACAGGGGGTCAACGAGCAGTACTTC	CASSPLGQGVNEQYF
17	NA	NA	TRBV21-1	TRBJ2-1	TGTGCCAGCAGCAAAATCGTCGGCGGGAGGGCCTACAATGAGCAGTTCTTC	CASSKIVGGRAYNEQFF
14	NA	NA	TRBV5-1	TRBJ1-2	TGCGCCAGCAGCTTCACAGGGTCGGACTATGGCTACACCTTC	CASSFTGSDYGYTF
16	NA	NA	TRBV19	TRBJ2-1	TGTGCCAGTAGTATAGGGTCAGATCGCTCCTACAATGAGCAGTTCTTC	CASSIGSDRSYNEQFF
14	NA	NA	TRBV10-3	TRBJ1-5	TGTGCCATCAGTGAAACAGGTAGCAATCAGCCCCAGCATTTT	CAISETGSNQPQHF
13	NA	TRBD1	TRBV7-2	TRBJ2-1	TGTGCCAGCAGCTTTACAGGGGGCAGTGAGCAGTTCTTC	CASSFTGGSEQFF
14	NA	TRBD1	TRBV18	TRBJ2-7	TGTGCCAGCTCACCGAGGGACAGCTCCTACGAGCAGTACTTC	CASSPRDSSYEQYF
14	NA	NA	TRBV4-1	TRBJ1-2	TGCGCCAGCAGCCAAGACACAGGGAGCTATGGCTACACCTTC	CASSQDTGSYGYTF
15	NA	TRBD1	TRBV6-1	TRBJ1-2	TGTGCCAGCACCCCAGGGAGGACAGGGGGCTTTGGCTACACCTTC	CASTPGRTGGFGYTF
16	NA	TRBD2	TRBV7-9	TRBJ2-2	TGTGCCAGCAGCTTAGGTTCGGCGGGGGTCACCGGGGAGCTGTTTTTT	CASSLGSAGVTGELFF
16	NA	NA	TRBV5-4	TRBJ2-2	TGTGCCAGCAGACTCGGCGGAGGCGTCTACACCGGGGAGCTGTTTTTT	CASRLGGGVYTGELFF
15	few	NA	TRBV6-5	TRBJ1-3	TGTGCCAGCAGCCCCCAGCGGAGCTCTGGAAACACCATATATTTT	CASSPQRSSGNTIYF
17	NA	NA	TRBV7-2	TRBJ2-1	TGTGCCAGCAGCTTAGCGGGGGGAGGTTCTTCCTACAATGAGCAGTTCTTC	CASSLAGGGSSYNEQFF